Shown below are 2 T cell receptor beta chains from a single sample sequenced in a study of Graves' ophthalmopathy and Graves' hyperthyroidism. The sequenced template was RNA, covering the TCR beta CDR3 region. In the first round, RT-PCR was carried out with HTBI primers, and a multiplex PCR formed the second round. TCRdb itself ran the multiplex PCR reads through MiXCR, one entry per CDR3 protein. The sample consists of around 670,000 distinct CDR3 sequences, 40% of them appearing once. Sequencing used peripheral blood. These TCRs come from an adult man with Graves' ophthalmopathy.

This chain joins TRBV20-1 and TRBJ2-7; weak D call: TRBD2 (5 bases). Germline V gene data show CDR1 as DFQATT and CDR2 as SNEGSKA (reference sequence). V lost 3 bases and J 4 bases, leaving 19 bases between the germline ends. The CDR3 is made up of 15 amino acids. Here the CDR3 reads CSARANWSSRYEQYF. CDR3 DNA sequence: TGCAGTGCTAGGGCGAACTGGTCTAGCCGGTACGAGCAGTACTTC.

In this sample, this clonotype turned up many times. The rearrangement links TRBV20-1 to TRBJ1-1; TRBD1 aligns across 7 bases. CDR3 length equals 12 residues. The germline V gene has CDR1 DFQATT and CDR2 SNEGSKA (reference sequence). The DNA for the CDR3 is TGCAGCGGGACAGCGATGAACACTGAAGCTTTCTTT. Translating it yields CSGTAMNTEAFF.